This T cell receptor (beta chain) was identified in a study of T-cell memory formation after mild COVID-19. Looked up from germline, CDR1 is MGHRA and CDR2 is YSYEKL. The V end was cut by 4 bases, the J end by 4 bases, with 13 bases between. The CDR3 length is 15 residues. TCRdb redid the calling of the 5' RACE reads with MiXCR, one entry per CDR3 protein. Among under 650,000 distinct CDR3 sequences listed, under 20% were seen once. The sequenced sample was PBMCs or a T cell subset sorted from them (not recorded which). The rearrangement joins TRBV4-1 to TRBJ1-4; D is uncertain. The source of this sequence is an adult woman who had mild COVID-19 (a few samples of this study predate the infection). Cell type and time point are not known. The CDR3 spells CASSPRVPSNEKLFF. For the CDR3, the DNA is TGCGCCAGCAGCCCCCGGGTCCCAAGTAATGAAAAACTGTTTTTT.